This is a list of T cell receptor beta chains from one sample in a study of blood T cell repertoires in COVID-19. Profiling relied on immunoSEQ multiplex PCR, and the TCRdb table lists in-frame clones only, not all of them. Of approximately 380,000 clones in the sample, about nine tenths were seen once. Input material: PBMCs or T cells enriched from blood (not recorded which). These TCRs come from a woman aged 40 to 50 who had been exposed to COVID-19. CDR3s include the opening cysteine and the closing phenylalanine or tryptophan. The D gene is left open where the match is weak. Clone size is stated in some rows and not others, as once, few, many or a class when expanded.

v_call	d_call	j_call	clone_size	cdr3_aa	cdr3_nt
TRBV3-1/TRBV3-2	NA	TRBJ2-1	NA	CASSRGLKDELEFF	TGTGCCAGCAGCCGGGGACTTAAGGATGAGTTGGAGTTCTTC
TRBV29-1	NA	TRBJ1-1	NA	CSVEDGTGQNTEAFF	TGCAGCGTTGAGGATGGAACAGGACAGAACACTGAAGCTTTCTTT
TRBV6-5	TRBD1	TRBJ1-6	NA	CASNPTGDNSPLHF	TGTGCCAGCAACCCGACAGGGGATAATTCACCCCTCCACTTT
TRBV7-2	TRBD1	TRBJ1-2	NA	CASSARTGTNYGYTF	TGTGCCAGCAGCGCAAGGACAGGGACTAACTATGGCTACACCTTC
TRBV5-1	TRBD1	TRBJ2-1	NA	CASSSGQTYNEQFF	TGCGCCAGCAGCTCGGGACAGACCTACAATGAGCAGTTCTTC
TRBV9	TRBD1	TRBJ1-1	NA	CASSRDRGETEAFF	TGTGCCAGCAGCCGCGACAGGGGTGAGACTGAAGCTTTCTTT
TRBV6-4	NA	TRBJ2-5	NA	CASSDSGRNGHQETQYF	TGTGCCAGCAGTGACTCGGGAAGAAACGGACATCAAGAGACCCAGTACTTC
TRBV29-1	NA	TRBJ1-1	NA	CSVEAPDIEAFF	TGCAGCGTTGAAGCCCCGGACATCGAAGCTTTCTTT
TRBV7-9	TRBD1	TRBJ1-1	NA	CASSLAGTGGRTEAFF	TGTGCCAGCAGCTTAGCAGGGACAGGGGGCAGGACTGAAGCTTTCTTT
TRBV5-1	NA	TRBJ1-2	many	CASSFSAVQGDGYTF	TGCGCCAGCAGCTTTTCCGCGGTCCAGGGTGATGGCTACACCTTC
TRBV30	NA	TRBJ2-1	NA	CAWSLRDPRHNSYNEQFF	TGTGCCTGGAGTTTGCGGGACCCGAGGCACAACTCCTACAATGAGCAGTTCTTC
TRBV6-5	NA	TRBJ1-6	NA	CASRERADYNSPLHF	TGTGCCAGCCGCGAGCGGGCAGACTATAATTCACCCCTCCACTTT
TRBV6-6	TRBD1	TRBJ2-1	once	CASSAGTGKDNEQFF	TGTGCCAGCAGTGCCGGGACAGGGAAGGACAATGAGCAGTTCTTC
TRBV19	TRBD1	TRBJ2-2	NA	CASRGDSLFANTGELFF	TGTGCCAGTAGGGGGGACAGCCTTTTCGCGAACACCGGGGAGCTGTTTTTT
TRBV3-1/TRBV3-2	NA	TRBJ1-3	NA	CASSHSSRLSSGNTIYF	TGTGCCAGCAGCCATTCAAGCCGACTTTCTTCTGGAAACACCATATATTTT
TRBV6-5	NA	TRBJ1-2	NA	CASSLHRAVGYGYTF	TGTGCCAGCAGCCTACACAGGGCCGTTGGGTATGGCTACACCTTC
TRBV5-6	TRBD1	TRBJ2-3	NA	CASSLRGSGTDTQYF	TGTGCCAGCAGTCTCAGGGGGAGCGGCACAGATACGCAGTATTTT
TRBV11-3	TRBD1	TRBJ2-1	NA	CASSFRWTGEQFF	TGTGCCAGCAGCTTCCGTTGGACAGGCGAGCAGTTCTTC
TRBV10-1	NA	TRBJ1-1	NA	CASKAGGVGTEAFF	TGCGCCAGCAAAGCTGGAGGGGTTGGGACTGAAGCTTTCTTT
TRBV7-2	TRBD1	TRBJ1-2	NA	CASSLQGALYGYTF	TGTGCCAGCAGCTTACAGGGGGCTCTCTATGGCTACACCTTC
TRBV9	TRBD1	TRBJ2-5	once	CASSSTTGGIGETQYF	TGTGCCAGCAGCAGTACTACAGGGGGCATCGGGGAGACCCAGTACTTC
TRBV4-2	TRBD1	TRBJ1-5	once	CASSHSQGTGEFGNQPQHF	TGTGCCAGCAGCCATTCCCAGGGGACAGGGGAGTTTGGCAATCAGCCCCAGCATTTT
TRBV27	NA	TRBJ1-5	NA	CASSPFPGSTNQPQHF	TGTGCCAGCAGTCCATTCCCGGGATCTACAAATCAGCCCCAGCATTTT
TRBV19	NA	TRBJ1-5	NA	CASRTGFGNQPQHF	TGTGCCAGTAGAACAGGGTTTGGCAATCAGCCCCAGCATTTT
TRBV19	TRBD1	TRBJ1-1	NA	CASTQRPGAGGVNTEAFF	TGTGCCAGTACCCAACGACCCGGGGCAGGGGGAGTGAACACTGAAGCTTTCTTT
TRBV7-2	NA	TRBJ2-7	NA	CASSQGGGDFDEQYF	TGTGCCAGCAGCCAGGGAGGGGGAGATTTTGACGAGCAGTACTTC
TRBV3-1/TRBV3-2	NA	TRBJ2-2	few	CASSRGQNTGELFF	TGTGCCAGCAGCCGGGGCCAGAACACCGGGGAGCTGTTTTTT
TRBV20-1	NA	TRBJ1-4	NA	CSAAREKLFF	TGCAGCGCCGCGCGAGAAAAACTGTTTTTT
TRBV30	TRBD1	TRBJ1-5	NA	CAWSAPRRGKPQPQHF	TGTGCCTGGAGTGCCCCCCGCAGGGGGAAGCCTCAGCCCCAGCATTTT
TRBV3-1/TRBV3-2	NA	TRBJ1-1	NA	CASSQLGGMNTEAFF	TGTGCCAGCAGCCAACTGGGAGGTATGAACACTGAAGCTTTCTTT
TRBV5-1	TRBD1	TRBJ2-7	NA	CASSLNRGQEQYF	TGCGCCAGCAGCTTGAACAGGGGGCAGGAGCAGTACTTC
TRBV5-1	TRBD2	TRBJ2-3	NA	CASRPGGRRASTDTQYF	TGCGCCAGCAGACCGGGCGGGAGGAGGGCCAGCACAGATACGCAGTATTTT
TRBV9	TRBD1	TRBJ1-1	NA	CASSVGSTGANTEAFF	TGTGCCAGCAGCGTGGGGTCGACAGGGGCCAACACTGAAGCTTTCTTT
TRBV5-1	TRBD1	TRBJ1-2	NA	CASSLDRGEGNYGYTF	TGCGCCAGCAGCTTGGACAGGGGTGAAGGCAACTATGGCTACACCTTC
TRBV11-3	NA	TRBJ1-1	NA	CVSSLVVNTEAFF	TGTGTCAGCAGCTTAGTCGTGAACACTGAAGCTTTCTTT
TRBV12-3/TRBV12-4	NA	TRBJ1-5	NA	CASSTGNQPQHF	TGTGCCAGCAGTACAGGGAACCAGCCCCAGCATTTT
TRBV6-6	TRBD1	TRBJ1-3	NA	CASSRQGDVPSGNTIYF	TGTGCCAGCAGTCGGCAGGGGGATGTACCCTCTGGAAACACCATATATTTT
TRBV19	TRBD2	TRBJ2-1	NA	CASTSGRANEQFF	TGTGCCAGCACTAGCGGGAGGGCGAATGAGCAGTTCTTC
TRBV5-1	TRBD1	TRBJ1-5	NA	CASRLTGVSNQPQHF	TGCGCCAGCAGACTGACAGGGGTTAGCAATCAGCCCCAGCATTTT
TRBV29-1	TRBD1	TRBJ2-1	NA	CSVRQGPSYNEQFF	TGCAGCGTGAGACAGGGGCCTTCCTACAATGAGCAGTTCTTC
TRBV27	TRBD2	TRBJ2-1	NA	CASRVRLGRAGGPRFGEQFF	TGTGCCAGCAGGGTTAGATTGGGTAGGGCGGGAGGGCCCCGTTTTGGTGAGCAGTTCTTC
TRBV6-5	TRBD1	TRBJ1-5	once	CASSYSIAQGNQPQHF	TGTGCCAGCAGTTACTCGATCGCACAGGGGAATCAGCCCCAGCATTTT
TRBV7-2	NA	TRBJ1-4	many	CASSFDSTNEKLFF	TGTGCCAGCAGCTTTGACTCAACTAATGAAAAACTGTTTTTT
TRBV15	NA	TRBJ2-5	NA	CATIGVADQETQYF	TGTGCCACCATTGGGGTAGCGGACCAAGAGACCCAGTACTTC
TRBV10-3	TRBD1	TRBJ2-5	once	CAISGGTGRGETQYF	TGTGCCATCAGCGGAGGGACAGGTCGAGGGGAGACCCAGTACTTC
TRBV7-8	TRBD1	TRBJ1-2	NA	CASSSDRGDYGYTF	TGTGCCAGCAGCTCCGACAGGGGTGACTATGGCTACACCTTC
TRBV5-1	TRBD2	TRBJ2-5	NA	CASSPRGSGGRQETQYF	TGCGCCAGCAGCCCACGGGGAAGCGGGGGGCGCCAAGAGACCCAGTACTTC
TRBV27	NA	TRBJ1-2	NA	CASSFRGNGYTF	TGTGCCAGCAGTTTTAGGGGAAATGGCTACACCTTC
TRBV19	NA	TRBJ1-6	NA	CATGARGWSPLHF	TGTGCCACCGGAGCCCGCGGGTGGTCACCCCTCCACTTT
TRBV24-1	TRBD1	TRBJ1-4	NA	CATSAQGEGKLFF	TGTGCCACCAGTGCACAGGGGGAGGGAAAACTGTTTTTT
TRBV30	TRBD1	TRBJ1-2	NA	CAWIAGGQSYTF	TGTGCCTGGATAGCAGGGGGGCAAAGCTACACCTTC
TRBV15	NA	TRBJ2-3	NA	CATRTMGHTQYF	TGTGCCACCAGGACTATGGGTCATACGCAGTATTTT
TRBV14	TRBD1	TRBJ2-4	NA	CASSQFGTGKNIQYF	TGTGCCAGCAGCCAGTTCGGGACAGGCAAAAACATTCAGTACTTC
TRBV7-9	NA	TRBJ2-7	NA	CASSFSSYEQYF	TGTGCCAGCAGCTTCAGCTCCTACGAGCAGTACTTC
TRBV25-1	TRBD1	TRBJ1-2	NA	CASSLAGTGSYGYTF	TGTGCCAGCAGTTTAGCCGGGACAGGAAGCTATGGCTACACCTTC
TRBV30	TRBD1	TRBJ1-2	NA	CAWLDRGSYGYTF	TGTGCCTGGTTAGACAGGGGGTCTTATGGCTACACCTTC